These T cell receptor beta chains were read from a single sample in a study of CD8+CD57+ T cells in acquired aplastic anemia. TCRdb used MiXCR to reprocess the reads, holding one entry per CDR3 protein. The sample shows under 200,000 distinct CDR3 sequences, more than 40% of them seen only once. The specimen sequenced was sorted CD4+, CD8+, or CD8+CD57+ T cells (not recorded which) from PBMCs. Receptor source: a human donor with aplastic anemia. Both conserved end residues are part of each CDR3. D genes are given only for firm matches. Clone sizes are given selectively: once, few, many, or a class where the clone is expanded.

TRBV20-1	TRBJ2-7	TRBD2	.	CSARGFRHVAGGQGSSYEQYF	TGCAGTGCTAGAGGATTTCGGCATGTAGCGGGAGGACAGGGTTCCTCCTACGAGCAGTACTTC
TRBV7-9	TRBJ2-7	TRBD2	many	CASSLEAGEQYF	TGTGCCAGCAGCTTAGAAGCGGGAGAGCAGTACTTC
TRBV7-2	TRBJ1-6	.	.	CASSLAIGGRGSPLHF	TGTGCCAGCAGCTTAGCGATCGGGGGGCGGGGGTCACCCCTCCACTTT
TRBV7-2	TRBJ2-1	.	many	CASSLRHNNEQFF	TGTGCCAGCAGCTTAAGACACAACAATGAGCAGTTCTTC
TRBV19	TRBJ2-1	.	.	CASSIEGRYNEQFF	TGTGCCAGTAGTATAGAGGGGCGCTACAATGAGCAGTTCTTC
TRBV24-1	TRBJ2-1	.	.	CATSDTSRNEQFF	TGTGCCACCAGTGACACTAGCCGGAATGAGCAGTTCTTC
TRBV24-1	TRBJ2-7	.	once	CATRGDSGTYEQYF	TGTGCCACCAGGGGGGACTCTGGTACCTACGAGCAGTACTTC
TRBV20-1	TRBJ2-7	.	many	CSARPTTPQVPYEQYF	TGCAGTGCTAGACCAACAACTCCCCAAGTGCCCTACGAGCAGTACTTC
TRBV7-9	TRBJ2-7	.	many	CASSDSGPSYEQYF	TGTGCCAGCAGCGATTCAGGACCATCCTACGAGCAGTACTTC
TRBV4-1	TRBJ2-3	.	.	CASSQLLGTDTQYF	TGCGCCAGCAGCCAACTCCTAGGTACAGATACGCAGTATTTT
TRBV7-2	TRBJ1-1	.	few	CASSLARNTEAFF	TGTGCCAGCAGCCTCGCCCGGAACACTGAAGCTTTCTTT
TRBV19	TRBJ1-1	.	.	CASNFWAANTEAFF	TGTGCCAGCAATTTTTGGGCGGCGAACACTGAAGCTTTCTTT
TRBV9	TRBJ2-3	.	many	CASSALWGGQSTDTQYF	TGTGCCAGCAGCGCTCTATGGGGTGGGCAAAGCACAGATACGCAGTATTTT
TRBV24-1	TRBJ2-5	.	many	CATSDSETQYF	TGTGCCACCAGTGATTCCGAGACCCAGTACTTC
TRBV27	TRBJ2-7	.	few	CASSRLPVGYEQYF	TGTGCCAGCAGTCGGCTGCCGGTCGGCTACGAGCAGTACTTC
TRBV7-2	TRBJ2-3	TRBD1	.	CASSVGQSTQYF	TGTGCCAGCAGCGTGGGACAGTCTACGCAGTATTTT
TRBV6-1	TRBJ2-3	TRBD2	few	CASSEEVAGVERTDTQYF	TGTGCCAGCAGTGAAGAGGTAGCGGGAGTAGAGAGGACAGATACGCAGTATTTT
TRBV4-2	TRBJ2-7	TRBD2	many	CASRPILAGVDEQYF	TGTGCCAGCAGGCCTATCCTAGCGGGAGTAGACGAGCAGTACTTC
TRBV20-1	TRBJ2-7	.	many	CSARADYNNLYF	TGCAGTGCTAGAGCCGATTACAACAACCTGTACTTC
TRBV10-3	TRBJ2-2	.	.	CAINEGSTTGELFF	TGTGCCATCAACGAGGGATCCACCACCGGGGAGCTGTTTTTT
TRBV20-1	TRBJ2-2	TRBD2	.	CSARWASGRLGAGELFF	TGCAGTGCTAGATGGGCTAGCGGGAGGCTTGGGGCCGGGGAGCTGTTTTTT
TRBV29-1	TRBJ2-7	.	once	CSVESHNYEQYF	TGCAGCGTTGAAAGCCACAACTACGAGCAGTACTTC
TRBV20-1	TRBJ1-5	.	few	CSANGDGNQPQHF	TGCAGTGCTAACGGGGACGGCAATCAGCCCCAGCATTTT
TRBV27	TRBJ2-7	TRBD1	few	CASSFGQGLSYEQYF	TGTGCCAGCAGTTTTGGACAGGGTCTCTCCTACGAGCAGTACTTC
TRBV20-1	TRBJ2-5	TRBD1	few	CSARTGQSQETQYF	TGCAGTGCTAGGACGGGACAGTCTCAAGAGACCCAGTACTTC
TRBV6-2/TRBV6-3	TRBJ1-2	TRBD1	few	CASSYPRGRFLGYGYTF	TGTGCCAGCAGTTATCCCAGGGGGAGGTTTCTCGGCTATGGCTACACCTTC
TRBV5-5	TRBJ2-3	.	many	CASTPWDTGTDTQYF	TGTGCCAGCACTCCCTGGGACACAGGGACAGATACGCAGTATTTT
TRBV29-1	TRBJ1-3	TRBD1	.	CSGTTGGSGNTIYF	TGCAGCGGGACAACAGGGGGGTCTGGAAACACCATATATTTT
TRBV11-2	TRBJ1-2	.	.	CASSLISAGDNYGYTF	TGTGCCAGCAGCTTAATATCGGCAGGGGATAACTATGGCTACACCTTC
TRBV5-1	TRBJ2-3	.	.	CASSLAADDTQYF	TGCGCCAGCAGCTTGGCGGCAGACGATACGCAGTATTTT
TRBV4-2	TRBJ1-6	.	.	CASSQDRMGGRTPLHF	TGTGCCAGCAGCCAAGATAGAATGGGAGGGCGAACACCCCTCCACTTT
TRBV10-3	TRBJ1-1	TRBD1	many	CAISEGTGVRPEAFF	TGTGCCATCAGTGAGGGGACAGGGGTTCGTCCTGAAGCTTTCTTT
TRBV7-3	TRBJ2-1	TRBD1	.	CASSVTGNSYNEQFF	TGTGCCAGCAGCGTGACAGGGAATTCCTACAATGAGCAGTTCTTC
TRBV2	TRBJ2-7	.	many	CASSVRGPYEQYF	TGTGCCAGCAGCGTACGGGGTCCCTACGAGCAGTACTTC
TRBV25-1	TRBJ1-1	.	.	CASSHLIPRGEAFF	TGTGCCAGCAGCCACCTTATCCCGAGGGGTGAAGCTTTCTTT
TRBV2	TRBJ1-5	TRBD1	.	CASRAGGREPQHF	TGTGCCAGCAGGGCAGGGGGCAGGGAGCCCCAGCATTTT
TRBV19	TRBJ1-5	.	.	CASSRDIPSVPQPQHF	TGTGCCAGTAGTAGGGACATACCGTCTGTACCTCAGCCCCAGCATTTT
TRBV24-1	TRBJ1-2	.	many	CATSDPQKFDYGYTF	TGTGCCACCAGTGACCCACAGAAGTTTGATTATGGCTACACCTTC
TRBV7-8	TRBJ1-1	.	.	CASSLALSGRGEAFF	TGTGCCAGCAGCTTAGCGTTGTCGGGACGTGGCGAAGCTTTCTTT